These 29 T cell receptor beta chains came from one sample sequenced in a study of shared clonotypes between healthy human individuals. Profiling relied on immunoSEQ multiplex PCR, and the TCRdb table lists in-frame clones only, not all of them. The sample consists of about a million clones, approximately 75% of them appearing once. Sequenced material: memory CD4+ T cells from PBMCs. Subset of the sample: CD45RA-negative fraction. All receptors derive from a man between 18 and 29 years old in good health. Some clones in this sample may be carry-over from other donors' samples.

The CDR3 here is CASSPAGSQWQFF. CDR3 DNA: TGTGCCAGCAGCCCCGCCGGGAGCCAGTGGCAGTTCTTC. The genes are TRBV7-9 and TRBJ2-1, with D maybe TRBD2 (6 bases). The CDR3 is 13 residues long. Germline-derived CDR1 and CDR2 are SEHNR and FQNEAQ (reference sequence). V lost 5 bases to trimming and J lost 12 bases, with 17 bases between them.

Worth noting for this clone: A much larger clonotype is one base distant, so this may be a read error. Other nucleotide sequences in the sample specify the same CDR3. V gene TRBV7-2 combines with J gene TRBJ2-5; D unclear. The CDR3 is made up of 11 amino acids. Germline lookup yields CDR1 SGHTA and CDR2 FQGNSA. The V gene lost 2 bases and the J gene lost 4 bases, with 2 bases spanning the gap. CDR3 sequence: CASSLPETQYF. Here the CDR3 DNA reads TGTGCCAGCAGCTTACCAGAGACCCAGTACTTC. The complete variable domain, with remaining parts taken from reference TRBV7-2 and TRBJ2-5, reads GAGVSQSPSNKVTEKGKDVELRCDPISGHTALYWYRQSLGQGLEFLIYFQGNSAPDKSGLPSDRFSAERTGGSVSTLTIQRTQQEDSAVYLCASSLPETQYFGPGTRLLVL.

This clone has only one observation. The chain recombines TRBV6-5 with TRBJ1-6; D is ambiguous. V was cut by 6 bases and J by 7 bases, with 13 bases left in between. Germline assignment: CDR1 MNHEY and CDR2 SVGAGI. The CDR3 loop spans 14 amino acids. The DNA for the CDR3 is TGTGCCAGCAGCCTAGGAGGCGGCAATTCACCCCTCCACTTT. This gives the protein CASSLGGGNSPLHF.

This clone was seen a few times. The J gene is TRBJ1-1, the V gene TRBV9, with D unresolved. CDR1 and CDR2 (germline): SGDLS, YYNGEE. V lost 4 bases, J lost 0 bases, and 10 bases lay in between. The CDR3 sequence is 14 residues long. The CDR3 loop reads CASSLTPMNTEAFF. The CDR3 DNA reads TGTGCCAGCAGCCTGACACCTATGAACACTGAAGCTTTCTTT.

The genes are TRBV7-3 and TRBJ2-6; D not resolved. Trimming cost V 2 bases and J 0 bases, with 8 bases left between them. There are 16 residues in the CDR3. Germline CDR1 reads SGHTA; CDR2 reads FQGTGA. CDR3 amino acids: CASSLFAPSGANVLTF. CDR3 DNA sequence: TGTGCCAGCAGCTTATTTGCTCCCTCTGGGGCCAACGTCCTGACTTTC.

The rearrangement uses TRBV5-1 and TRBJ1-5; tentative D call: TRBD1 (6 bases). The ends were cut back, 0 bases at V and 5 bases at J, with 9 bases in the middle. Germline-derived CDR1 and CDR2 are SGHRS and YFSETQ. The CDR3 loop spans 14 amino acids. This CDR3 reads CASSLGQVDQPQHF. The CDR3 nucleotides read TGCGCCAGCAGCTTGGGACAGGTCGATCAGCCCCAGCATTTT. The full variable domain, with the rest looked up from reference TRBV5-1 and TRBJ1-5, is KAGVTQTPRYLIKTRGQQVTLSCSPISGHRSVSWYQQTPGQGLQFLFEYFSETQRNKGNFPGRFSGRQFSNSRSEMNVSTLELGDSALYLCASSLGQVDQPQHFGDGTRLSIL.

The CDR3 loop is CASSEAVAGAGEQYF. The CDR3 coding sequence is TGTGCCAGCAGTGAAGCCGTAGCGGGAGCTGGCGAGCAGTACTTC. The chain joins TRBV6-1 to TRBJ2-7, with TRBD2 matching 9 bases. In germline, CDR1 is MNHNS, CDR2 SASEGT. The CDR3 covers 15 residues. V shed 0 bases, J shed 6 bases, and the junction held 6 bases outside the gene matches.

V is TRBV4-1 and J is TRBJ1-5; 9 positions match TRBD1. The CDR3 spans 17 residues. Germline-derived CDR1 and CDR2 are MGHRA and YSYEKL. Trimming took 2 bases from V and 4 from J; bases not matched to a gene: 9. This CDR3 is CASSQPARDRENQPQHF. In DNA form, the CDR3 reads TGCGCCAGCAGCCAACCCGCCCGGGACAGGGAAAATCAGCCCCAGCATTTT.

With respect to this clone: One end of the junction varies from germline; a read error may be responsible. The same CDR3 is also encoded by other DNA sequences in this sample. The V call is TRBV30, the J call TRBJ2-7; D unclear. The CDR3 has 12 amino acids. Germline loops: CDR1 GTSNPN, CDR2 SVGIG (reference sequence). The CDR3, as DNA: TGTGCCTGGAGTGTACTCTACTACGAGCAATACTTC. Residues: CAWSVLYYEQYF.

The rearrangement joins TRBV7-2 to TRBJ2-3; no clear D. The V end was cut by 2 bases, the J end by 3 bases, with 12 bases between. The germline gives CDR1 SGHTA, CDR2 FQGNSA. The CDR3 has 15 amino acids. Here the CDR3 DNA reads TGTGCCAGCAGCTTAATCACCCTAGGAACAGATACGCAGTATTTT. It yields the protein CASSLITLGTDTQYF.

This clone has only a few counts. The chain couples TRBV5-4 to TRBJ2-3; D call uncertain. Trimming removed 5 bases from V and 6 bases from J, with 13 bases in between. From germline, CDR1 is SGHNT and CDR2 YYREEE (reference sequence). This CDR3 spans 13 amino acids. The CDR3 bases are TGTGCCAGCAGTCTACTTCAAGGCGATACGCAGTATTTT. It is translated as CASSLLQGDTQYF.

The rearrangement uses TRBV11-3 and TRBJ2-3; 7 positions agree with TRBD2. This CDR3 has 14 amino acids. The V segment lost 4 bases and the J segment 4 bases; nucleotides outside the gene matches: 5. Germline CDR1 reads SGHNT; CDR2 reads YENEEA. CDR3 DNA sequence: TGTGCCAGCAGCTCGACTAGCAAGTCAGATACGCAGTATTTT. Amino acid sequence: CASSSTSKSDTQYF.

V gene TRBV19 combines with J gene TRBJ1-2, with 9 bases lining up with TRBD1. CDR3 length equals 13 residues. V dropped 6 bases and J dropped 7; count of bases not matched to a gene: 6. Germline CDR1 reads LNHDA; CDR2 reads SQIVND (reference sequence). In DNA, the CDR3 is TGTGCCAGTAGGACCGGGACAGGGTCTGGCTACACCTTC. It translates to CASRTGTGSGYTF.

The chain joins TRBV28 to TRBJ2-5; the D gene is possibly TRBD1 (6 bases). The CDR3 contains 15 residues. CDR1 MDHEN and CDR2 SYDVKM come from the germline V gene. With 4 bases removed from V and 2 bases from J, the gap between germline ends came to 14 bases. CDR3 sequence reads: CASSYTRGTQETQYF. The DNA for the CDR3 is TGTGCCAGCAGTTATACCAGGGGAACGCAAGAGACCCAGTACTTC. The full variable domain, in which reference TRBV28 and TRBJ2-5 provide the parts outside the CDR3, is DVKVTQSSRYLVKRTGEKVFLECVQDMDHENMFWYRQDPGLGLRLIYFSYDVKMKEKGDIPEGYSVSREKKERFSLILESASTNQTSMYLCASSYTRGTQETQYFGPGTRLLVL.

Note on this clone: Other DNA sequences from this sample encode an identical CDR3 as well. The genes are TRBV5-4 and TRBJ2-1, with 13 bases fitting TRBD2. This CDR3 is built from 15 residues. Germline V lookup: CDR1 SGHNT, CDR2 YYREEE (reference sequence). J lost 7 bases, V lost 0 bases, and 1 base had no gene match. The CDR3 nucleotides read TGTGCCAGCAGCTTGGCACTAGCGGGGGGGAATGAGCAGTTCTTC. Protein: CASSLALAGGNEQFF.

This clone was counted only a few times. The CDR3 spells CASSLAYRTGLSYEQYF. CDR3 DNA sequence: TGTGCCAGCAGTTTAGCATATAGGACAGGGCTCTCCTACGAGCAGTACTTC. This chain joins TRBV27 and TRBJ2-7; 8 bases fit TRBD1. Trimming at V came to 2 bases and at J to 0 bases, leaving 9 bases not matched to a gene. The CDR3 runs to 17 residues. Germline V gene lookup returns CDR1 MNHEY and CDR2 SMNVEV (reference sequence).

This CDR3 reads CASSTSGDFRDRNNEKLFF. The CDR3 DNA reads as TGTGCCAGCAGCACCTCGGGCGACTTCCGGGACAGAAATAATGAAAAACTGTTTTTT. The chain employs TRBV21-1 and TRBJ1-4; the table's D call of TRBD1 was not tested on the DNA. TRBV21-1 is a pseudogene segment. The length of the CDR3 is 19 residues.

V is TRBV4-1 and J is TRBJ2-7; TRBD2 agrees at 9 bases. The CDR3 contains 15 residues. V was pared by 1 base and J by 7 bases, with 8 bases of the junction left unmatched. Germline loops: CDR1 MGHRA, CDR2 YSYEKL. The CDR3 coding sequence is TGCGCCAGCAGCCAAGGCATTAGCGGGAGTGGTGAGCAGTACTTC. This translates into CASSQGISGSGEQYF.

The chain recombines TRBV9 with TRBJ1-1; 12 bases map to TRBD1. With V trimmed by 2 bases and J by 1 base, 3 bases remained unmatched. The CDR3 is 16 residues long. Germline V CDR1 and CDR2: SGDLS, YYNGEE. In DNA, the CDR3 is TGTGCCAGCAGCGTCGGGACAGGGGGCTGGAACACTGAAGCTTTCTTT. It specifies CASSVGTGGWNTEAFF.

The J gene is TRBJ1-2, the V gene TRBV15; D might be TRBD1 (5 bases). The V end was cut by 1 base, the J end by 6 bases, with 12 bases between. Germline V CDR1 and CDR2: LNHNV, YYDKDF (reference sequence). This CDR3 comprises 14 residues. The CDR3 DNA reads TGTGCCACCAGCAGAGCCGGTCAGGGAGATGGCTACACCTTC. Amino acids: CATSRAGQGDGYTF.

V is TRBV19 and J is TRBJ1-2, with D hard to call. Germline V gene sequence: CDR1 LNHDA, CDR2 SQIVND (reference sequence). Trimming removed 3 bases from V and 8 bases from J, with 10 bases in between. The CDR3 has 12 residues. CDR3 DNA: TGTGCCAGTAGTATGCTGGACGCGGGCTACACCTTC. Encoded protein: CASSMLDAGYTF.

The chain couples TRBV5-1 to TRBJ2-7, with D hard to call. Germline V gene data show CDR1 as SGHRS and CDR2 as YFSETQ. Trimming cost V 3 bases and J 3 bases, with 10 bases left between them. The length of the CDR3 is 13 residues. The CDR3 is CASSSNTLYEQYF. In DNA, the CDR3 is TGCGCCAGCAGCTCCAATACCCTCTACGAGCAGTACTTC.

The chain recombines TRBV7-8 with TRBJ1-4; D is possibly TRBD1 (5 bases). The germline V and J ends were trimmed by 7 bases and 7 bases, with 13 bases remaining between them. Germline lookup yields CDR1 SGHVS and CDR2 FQNEAQ. CDR3 length: 13 amino acids. CDR3 bases: TGTGCCAGCAACGGGCGGGGGGGTGAAAAACTGTTTTTT. It is translated as CASNGRGGEKLFF.

This clone was seen a handful of times. V is TRBV25-1 and J is TRBJ1-1; TRBD1 is a possible D gene (5 bases). Per germline, CDR1 MGHDK and CDR2 SYGVNS. This CDR3 is 12 amino acids long. Trimming removed 3 bases from V and 10 bases from J, with 12 bases in between. In nucleotides, the CDR3 is TGTGCCAGCAGTGATCCCGGGACTAGAGCTTTCTTT. This encodes CASSDPGTRAFF.

This rearrangement joins TRBV9 to TRBJ2-2; 10 bases fit TRBD2. The V gene's germline CDR1 is SGDLS and CDR2 YYNGEE. This CDR3 has 15 amino acids. The J segment lost 10 bases and the V segment lost 4 bases, leaving 10 bases of the junction unmatched. CDR3 sequence (DNA): TGTGCCAGCAGCCAAAGCGGGAGGGAGAGGAAGGAGCTGTTTTTT. It specifies CASSQSGRERKELFF.

The rearrangement joins TRBV10-2 to TRBJ1-5; 9 bases match TRBD1. Germline CDR1 and CDR2: WSHSY and SAAADI. The V segment lost 6 bases and the J segment 7 bases; nucleotides outside the gene matches: 10. This CDR3 region has 15 residues. The CDR3 protein is CASRATGGVRQPQHF. CDR3 DNA sequence: TGCGCCAGCAGAGCGACAGGGGGAGTGCGGCAGCCCCAGCATTTT.

This chain uses TRBV6-1 with TRBJ1-3; D unclear. The closer fit of TRBJ2-2 to the DNA end suggests the J call may be wrong. CDR1 and CDR2 from the germline V gene are MNHNS and SASEGT. The CDR3 consists of 15 residues. Written as DNA, the CDR3 is TGTGCCAGCAGGACCTCGGTCGCGGCCACCGGGGAGCTGTTTTTT. This encodes CASRTSVAATGELFF.

J is TRBJ2-3 and V is TRBV5-1; 11 bases fit TRBD2. This CDR3 has 19 residues. J gave up 6 bases and V 1 base, and 16 bases lay outside the gene matches. Germline-derived CDR1 and CDR2 are SGHRS and YFSETQ. CDR3: CASSLLASGRSRQLDTQYF. In DNA form, the CDR3 reads TGCGCCAGCAGCTTGTTAGCTAGCGGGAGGAGCCGACAGTTGGATACGCAGTATTTT.

In its sample, this clone was seen a few times. The chain recombines TRBV28 with TRBJ1-2; no reliable D call. Germline V lookup: CDR1 MDHEN, CDR2 SYDVKM. With 4 bases removed from V and 2 bases from J, the gap between germline ends came to 11 bases. The length of the CDR3 is 14 residues. The CDR3 region is CASSSHRRNYGYTF. CDR3 sequence (DNA): TGTGCCAGCAGTTCCCACAGAAGAAACTATGGCTACACCTTC.